This T cell receptor (beta chain) stems from a study of blood T cells in healthy people across ages. Study observations and caveats: Donor CMV infection status was unknown, possibly confounding age-related changes in expanded clonotypes.

It was with a sample-barcoded 5' primer and a J-beta primer mix that a second PCR of roughly 7 to 12 cycles was run. TCRdb reanalysed the 5' RACE reads using MiXCR and keeps one entry per CDR3 protein. The profile shows roughly 1.5 million distinct CDR3 sequences, approximately 43% of them singletons. Per-sample yields of isolated PBMCs were at least 6 million. This clonotype has just a few counts. Its specificity is unknown. There are 16 residues in the CDR3. After removal of 0 bases from V and 0 bases from J, the junction contained 4 bases not matched to a gene. CDR1 is DFQATT, CDR2 SNEGSKA, per germline (reference sequence).

The chain joins TRBV20-1 to TRBJ2-1, with 8 positions matching TRBD2. The sample comprised blood. The receptor's source is a woman between 18 and 30 years old in good health. This CDR3 is CSARDLGLASYNEQFF. CDR3 in DNA: TGCAGTGCTAGAGATTTAGGACTAGCCTCCTACAATGAGCAGTTCTTC.